The 26 T cell receptor beta chains in this list originate from one sample, sequenced in a study of cytomegalovirus exposure and HLA in healthy donors. With 60 Vbeta and 13 Jbeta primers, the PCR was carried out. Measured with immunoSEQ multiplex PCR; TCRdb has only the in-frame clones, and not every one. This table holds tens of thousands of clones, 86% found once. What was sequenced was PBMCs. All receptors derive from a woman between 40 and 50 years old in good health and CMV-seropositive.

This chain joins TRBV19 and TRBJ2-7; D call uncertain. V lost 4 bases and J lost 2, with 9 bases in between. This CDR3 spans 13 amino acids. Germline loops: CDR1 LNHDA, CDR2 SQIVND (reference sequence). In nucleotides, the CDR3 is TGTGCCAGTAGTAGAACAGAACCCTACGAGCAGTACTTC. Translating it yields CASSRTEPYEQYF.

This chain uses TRBV5-1 with TRBJ2-3; D gene unclear. The CDR3 runs 15 residues. V was cut by 0 bases and J by 0 bases, with 8 bases left in between. CDR1 and CDR2 (germline): SGHRS, YFSETQ. The chain's CDR3 is CASSLGAYSTDTQYF. As DNA, the CDR3 is TGCGCCAGCAGCTTGGGGGCATACAGCACAGATACGCAGTATTTT.

The gene calls are TRBV6-5 and TRBJ1-1; no definite D call. In germline, CDR1 is MNHEY, CDR2 SVGAGI. Between the trimmed V and J ends, which lost 0 bases and 7 bases, there was a span of 9 bases. This CDR3 has 13 amino acids. In DNA form, the CDR3 reads TGTGCCAGCAGTTACTCGATATCCGGTGAAGCTTTCTTT. This gives the protein CASSYSISGEAFF.

The V gene is TRBV5-4, the J gene TRBJ2-7, with TRBD1 matching 10 bases. With V trimmed by 4 bases and J by 3 bases, 4 bases remained unmatched. CDR1 and CDR2 from the germline V gene are SGHNT and YYREEE (reference sequence). This CDR3 is built from 14 residues. CDR3 residues: CASSAGQGGYEQYF. CDR3 DNA sequence: TGTGCCAGCAGCGCAGGACAGGGGGGCTACGAGCAGTACTTC. Filled out from reference TRBV5-4 and TRBJ2-7, the complete variable domain reads ETGVTQSPTHLIKTRGQQVTLRCSSQSGHNTVSWYQQALGQGPQFIFQYYREEENGRGNFPPRFSGLQFPNYSSELNVNALELDDSALYLCASSAGQGGYEQYFGPGTRLTVT.

DNA of the CDR3: TGTGCCAGCAGACCTGGGGCCCTTAATTCACCCCTCCACTTT. Translation gives CASRPGALNSPLHF. The J gene is TRBJ1-6, the V gene TRBV6-1, with TRBD1 as a possible D gene (5 bases). CDR3 size: 14 residues. The germline gives CDR1 MNHNS, CDR2 SASEGT. V dropped 6 bases and J dropped 6 bases, with 12 bases sitting between them.

The chain links TRBV7-9 to TRBJ2-1, with D maybe TRBD1 (6 bases). The V gene's germline CDR1 is SEHNR and CDR2 FQNEAQ (reference sequence). The V and J ends lost 3 bases and 3 bases respectively, with 12 bases between them. The CDR3 is 15 amino acids. CDR3 amino acids: CASSLRGSNYNEQFF. CDR3 nucleotide sequence: TGTGCCAGCAGCTTGAGGGGGTCCAACTACAATGAGCAGTTCTTC.

V and J are TRBV5-1 and TRBJ2-5; 8 bases are shared with TRBD2. Losses at the gene ends were 0 bases for V and 4 bases for J; bases not matched to a gene: 11. CDR1 and CDR2 from the germline V gene are SGHRS and YFSETQ. The CDR3 contains 17 residues. CDR3 loop: CASSLGGSSGGGETQYF. CDR3 nucleotide sequence: TGCGCCAGCAGCTTGGGTGGGAGCAGCGGGGGAGGAGAGACCCAGTACTTC.

The count of this clone is one. This rearrangement joins TRBV6-5 to TRBJ2-3, with D unclear. The CDR3 extends over 12 amino acids. V dropped 6 bases and J dropped 0 bases, with 4 bases sitting between them. Germline V gene lookup returns CDR1 MNHEY and CDR2 SVGAGI. In DNA form, the CDR3 reads TGTGCCAGCAGGACTAGCACAGATACGCAGTATTTT. Residues: CASRTSTDTQYF.

This chain links TRBV5-1 with TRBJ2-5; 7 bases align to TRBD2. V lost 4 bases and J lost 7; bases outside the gene matches: 13. Germline loops: CDR1 SGHRS, CDR2 YFSETQ. The CDR3 is 15 residues long. CDR3 nucleotide sequence: TGCGCCAGCAGCCCGGAGGCCTGGGAGGGAGGGACCCAGTACTTC. It is translated as CASSPEAWEGGTQYF. The complete variable domain, with remaining parts taken from reference TRBV5-1 and TRBJ2-5, reads KAGVTQTPRYLIKTRGQQVTLSCSPISGHRSVSWYQQTPGQGLQFLFEYFSETQRNKGNFPGRFSGRQFSNSRSEMNVSTLELGDSALYLCASSPEAWEGGTQYFGPGTRLLVL.

The table lists this clone with a few counts. The gene calls are TRBV14 and TRBJ1-3, with D hard to call. Germline assignment: CDR1 SGHDN and CDR2 FVKESK. Trimming cost V 3 bases and J 1 base, with 10 bases left between them. The CDR3 spans 15 residues. CDR3 loop: CASSQGNPSGNTIYF. DNA of the CDR3: TGTGCCAGCAGCCAGGGCAACCCGTCTGGAAACACCATATATTTT.

This chain connects TRBV2 to TRBJ1-3; weak D call: TRBD1 (6 bases). Germline V gene sequence: CDR1 SNHLY, CDR2 FYNNEI. The CDR3 extends over 15 amino acids. Trimming cost V 3 bases and J 2 bases, with 11 bases left between them. CDR3: CASSDWTVTGNTIYF. CDR3 DNA: TGTGCCAGCAGTGACTGGACAGTGACTGGAAACACCATATATTTT.

V gene TRBV18 combines with J gene TRBJ2-7; tentatively, D is TRBD2 (5 bases). The CDR3 is 14 amino acids. Trimming took off 4 bases at V and 2 bases at J, with 12 bases between the two ends. Germline loops: CDR1 KGHSH, CDR2 LQKENI. For the CDR3, the DNA is TGTGCCAGCTCACGGGGAGCCGGGACCTACGAGCAGTACTTC. Amino acids: CASSRGAGTYEQYF.

This clone was seen once. The chain has TRBV2 and TRBJ2-7, with a weak D call TRBD2 (6 bases). From germline, CDR1 is SNHLY and CDR2 FYNNEI. The length of the CDR3 is 16 residues. Trimming pared 2 bases from V and 3 bases from J, leaving 17 bases between. Here the CDR3 DNA reads TGTGCCAGCAGTGAACGACGTCGGGGGATCAACTACGAGCAGTACTTC. Translation gives CASSERRRGINYEQYF.

This chain joins TRBV6-1 and TRBJ1-4, with 7 bases that match TRBD1. V was clipped by 10 bases and J by 3 bases; unmatched bases: 8. CDR1 and CDR2 (germline): MNHNS, SASEGT. There are 14 residues in the CDR3. CDR3 DNA sequence: TGTGCCACCCATACAGGGGCGCCTAATGAAAAACTGTTTTTT. Translation gives CATHTGAPNEKLFF.

The chain has TRBV5-1 and TRBJ2-7, with TRBD2 matching 11 bases. This CDR3 contains 14 residues. The germline gives CDR1 SGHRS, CDR2 YFSETQ. Germline trimming cut 0 bases from V and 4 bases from J; bases unmatched to any gene: 0. The CDR3 DNA sequence: TGCGCCAGCAGCTTGGCTAGCGGGGGGTACGAGCAGTACTTC. This encodes CASSLASGGYEQYF.

The DNA for the CDR3 is TGTGCCAGCAGCTTGTCCGGAGCTCGCGCCAAAAACATTCAGTACTTC. Its protein is CASSLSGARAKNIQYF. The chain joins TRBV7-2 to TRBJ2-4; D ambiguous. The germline V and J ends were trimmed by 3 bases and 1 base, with 13 bases remaining between them. This CDR3 contains 16 residues. Germline V CDR1 and CDR2: SGHTA, FQGNSA.

The chain recombines TRBV27 with TRBJ1-5; perhaps TRBD1 as D (6 bases). Per germline, CDR1 MNHEY and CDR2 SMNVEV (reference sequence). The V and J ends lost 8 bases and 5 bases respectively, with 25 bases between them. This CDR3 is built from 17 residues. The CDR3 here is CASAYWGRQGTHQPQHF. CDR3 DNA sequence: TGTGCCAGCGCTTATTGGGGGCGGCAGGGAACGCATCAGCCCCAGCATTTT.

V usage is TRBV7-3 and J usage is TRBJ1-2, with 7 positions matching TRBD1. The CDR3 loop spans 14 amino acids. In germline, CDR1 is SGHTA, CDR2 FQGTGA. V lost 5 bases, J lost 7 bases, and 10 bases stayed unmatched. CDR3 sequence: CASSIGTAYSGYTF. The CDR3 nucleotides are TGTGCCAGCAGCATTGGGACAGCGTATTCTGGCTACACCTTC.

The chain joins TRBV7-2 to TRBJ1-5; D unclear. CDR3 length: 13 residues. Germline loops: CDR1 SGHTA, CDR2 FQGNSA. Trimming removed 1 base at V and 9 bases at J, with 10 bases between. The CDR3 is CASSLDPAGPQHF. CDR3 DNA: TGTGCCAGCAGCTTAGACCCCGCGGGGCCCCAGCATTTT.

The chain uses TRBV10-3 and TRBJ2-3; the match to TRBD2 covers 7 bases. Germline V gene data show CDR1 as ENHRY and CDR2 as SYGVKD. V was pared by 7 bases and J by 2 bases, with 6 bases of the junction left unmatched. The CDR3 consists of 14 residues. Here the CDR3 DNA reads TGTGCCATCAAAGATTGGGACTACACAGATACGCAGTATTTT. Protein product: CAIKDWDYTDTQYF.

The chain has TRBV5-4 and TRBJ1-5; D gene ambiguous. The CDR3 length is 13 residues. Per the germline V gene, CDR1 is SGHNT and CDR2 is YYREEE (reference sequence). V was cut by 4 bases and J by 4 bases, with 9 bases left in between. As DNA, the CDR3 is TGTGCCAGCAGCCGGGAAGTAAATCAGCCCCAGCATTTT. It codes for CASSREVNQPQHF.

CDR3 amino acids: CASSMGTIDYTF. In nucleotides, the CDR3 is TGTGCCAGTAGTATGGGGACAATTGACTACACCTTC. The gene calls are TRBV19 and TRBJ1-2, with D perhaps matching TRBD1 (6 bases). V was cut by 3 bases and J by 10 bases, with 12 bases left in between. There are 12 residues in the CDR3. Germline values: CDR1 LNHDA, CDR2 SQIVND (reference sequence). Using reference TRBV19 and TRBJ1-2 for the parts outside the CDR3, the full variable domain is DGGITQSPKYLFRKEGQNVTLSCEQNLNHDAMYWYRQDPGQGLRLIYYSQIVNDFQKGDIAEGYSVSREKKESFPLTVTSAQKNPTAFYLCASSMGTIDYTFGSGTRLTVV.

J is TRBJ1-2 and V is TRBV5-4; D remains ambiguous. Germline assignment: CDR1 SGHNT and CDR2 YYREEE (reference sequence). Trimming removed 1 base from V and 8 bases from J, with 15 bases in between. This CDR3 is built from 14 residues. The CDR3 reads CASSLRGRSGGYTF. In DNA, the CDR3 is TGTGCCAGCAGCTTGCGGGGTAGGTCGGGAGGCTACACCTTC.

The chain carries TRBV15 and TRBJ1-5; D is unclear. CDR3 length: 15 residues. Germline lookup yields CDR1 LNHNV and CDR2 YYDKDF (reference sequence). With 0 bases removed from V and 7 bases from J, the gap between germline ends came to 13 bases. The CDR3 region is CATSRDRRLKQPQHF. The CDR3, as DNA: TGTGCCACCAGCAGAGATAGGCGGTTAAAACAGCCCCAGCATTTT.

V and J are TRBV9 and TRBJ2-7; 11 bases are a match to TRBD1. There are 15 residues in the CDR3. V lost 2 bases and J lost 1; bases outside the gene matches: 2. CDR1 SGDLS and CDR2 YYNGEE come from the germline V gene. The CDR3 region has the DNA TGTGCCAGCAGCGTGTGGGACAGGGGGTCCTACGAGCAGTACTTC. Translating gives CASSVWDRGSYEQYF.

This chain connects TRBV18 to TRBJ1-5, with TRBD1 as a possible D gene (5 bases). In germline, CDR1 is KGHSH, CDR2 LQKENI. The CDR3 extends over 16 amino acids. Trimming cost V 1 base and J 0 bases, with 10 bases left between them. DNA for the CDR3: TGTGCCAGCTCACCACTTTTAGGGGATAGCAATCAGCCCCAGCATTTT. It is translated as CASSPLLGDSNQPQHF.